In its sample, the clone carrying this T cell receptor beta chain was seen a few times. The data stem from a study of blood T cells in healthy people across ages. It was with a sample-barcoded 5' primer and a J-beta primer mix that a second PCR of about 7 to 12 cycles was run. MiXCR, applied by TCRdb to the 5' RACE reads, yields one record per CDR3 protein. The data hold approximately 2,000,000 distinct CDR3 sequences, with around 40% observed a single time. Trimming pared 3 bases from V and 2 bases from J, leaving 20 bases between. The germline V gene has CDR1 SGHTA and CDR2 FQGNSA. The CDR3 sequence is 18 residues long.

The clonotype was recovered from a human donor in good health. V and J are TRBV7-2 and TRBJ1-3; weak D call: TRBD1 (6 bases). Material for sequencing was blood. CDR3 residues: CASSFVPLTTGTGNTIYF. Here the CDR3 DNA reads TGTGCCAGCAGCTTCGTCCCCCTTACGACAGGAACTGGAAACACCATATATTTT. Drawing the rest from reference TRBV7-2 and TRBJ1-3, the complete variable domain is GAGVSQSPSNKVTEKGKDVELRCDPISGHTALYWYRQSLGQGLEFLIYFQGNSAPDKSGLPSDRFSAERTGGSVSTLTIQRTQQEDSAVYLCASSFVPLTTGTGNTIYFGEGSWLTVV.